This TCR beta chain was identified during a study of Graves' ophthalmopathy and Graves' hyperthyroidism. This clonotype came up a few times. As the starting material, more than 8 ml of fresh peripheral blood yielded the PBMCs. Trimming cost V 3 bases and J 0 bases; bases outside gene matches: 12. CDR3 length: 17 amino acids. Germline lookup yields CDR1 DFQATT and CDR2 SNEGSKA (reference sequence). For repertoire sequencing, the TCR beta CDR3 regions were amplified from RNA transcripts. RT-PCR was first run with HTBI primers, then multiplex PCR in a second round. TCRdb called the multiplex PCR reads again in MiXCR, with one record for every CDR3 protein. The sample consists of about 740,000 distinct CDR3 sequences, around 40% of them appearing once.

The chain employs TRBV20-1 and TRBJ2-7; 9 bases fit TRBD1. This clonotype was obtained from an adult man with Graves' ophthalmopathy. The sequenced material came from peripheral blood. CDR3 sequence: CSARGANRGPDSYEQYF. In nucleotides, the CDR3 is TGCAGTGCTAGGGGTGCCAACAGGGGGCCGGACTCCTACGAGCAGTACTTC.